This T cell receptor (beta chain) appears in the sequencing data of a study of OX40 agonist ivuxolimab in advanced cancers. Study-level points and caveats: Low normalized T-cell clonal expansion was additionally recorded for some nonresponders.

TCRdb keeps only in-frame clones here, not all; method: immunoSEQ multiplex PCR. This table holds about 77,000 clones, over 70% found once. To note about this clone: Its antigen is currently unknown.

The ends were cut back, 2 bases at V and 5 bases at J, with 9 bases in the middle. Germline CDR1 is MNHNY and CDR2 is SVGAGI (reference sequence). CDR3 length: 13 residues. The J gene is TRBJ1-1, the V gene TRBV6-6, with D possibly being TRBD1 (6 bases). This receptor was obtained from an adult with an advanced solid tumor such as melanoma, head and neck, liver or kidney cancer. This material consisted of CD4+ or CD8+ T cells sorted from blood, taken in a trial of the OX40 agonist ivuxolimab. The CDR3 loop reads CASSYEGGTEAFF. CDR3 DNA: TGTGCCAGCAGTTACGAAGGGGGGACTGAAGCTTTCTTT.